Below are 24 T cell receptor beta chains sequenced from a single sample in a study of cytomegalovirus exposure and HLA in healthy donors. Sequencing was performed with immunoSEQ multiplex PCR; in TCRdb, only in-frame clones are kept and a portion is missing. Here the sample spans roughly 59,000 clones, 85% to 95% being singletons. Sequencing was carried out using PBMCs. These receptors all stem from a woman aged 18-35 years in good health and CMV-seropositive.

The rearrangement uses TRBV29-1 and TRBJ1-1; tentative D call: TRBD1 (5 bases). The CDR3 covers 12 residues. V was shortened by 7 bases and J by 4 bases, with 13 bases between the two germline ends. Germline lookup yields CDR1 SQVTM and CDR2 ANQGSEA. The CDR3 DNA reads TGCAGCGGGGGCCCGTCGGGCACTGAAGCTTTCTTT. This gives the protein CSGGPSGTEAFF.

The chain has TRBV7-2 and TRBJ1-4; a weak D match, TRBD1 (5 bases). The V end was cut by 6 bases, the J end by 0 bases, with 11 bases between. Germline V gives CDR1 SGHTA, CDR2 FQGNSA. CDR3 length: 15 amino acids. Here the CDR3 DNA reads TGTGCCAGCAGTGCCAGGGCTGCAACTAATGAAAAACTGTTTTTT. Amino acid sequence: CASSARAATNEKLFF.

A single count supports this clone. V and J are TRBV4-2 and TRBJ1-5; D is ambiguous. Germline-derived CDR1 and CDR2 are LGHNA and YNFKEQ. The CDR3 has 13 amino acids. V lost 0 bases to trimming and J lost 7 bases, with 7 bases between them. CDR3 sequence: CASSQDREQPQHF. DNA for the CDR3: TGTGCCAGCAGCCAAGATAGAGAGCAGCCCCAGCATTTT.

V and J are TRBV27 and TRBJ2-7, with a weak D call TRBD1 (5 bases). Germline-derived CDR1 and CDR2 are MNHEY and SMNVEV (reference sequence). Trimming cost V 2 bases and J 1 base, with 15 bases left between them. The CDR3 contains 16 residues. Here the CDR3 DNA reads TGTGCCAGCAGTTTAAGTTTGTTAGGGGTTTCCTACGAGCAGTACTTC. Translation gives CASSLSLLGVSYEQYF.

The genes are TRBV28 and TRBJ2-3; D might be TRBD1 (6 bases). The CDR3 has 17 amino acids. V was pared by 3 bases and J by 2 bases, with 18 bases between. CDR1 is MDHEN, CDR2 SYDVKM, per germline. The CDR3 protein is CASSFMDRKEITDTQYF. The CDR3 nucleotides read TGTGCCAGCAGTTTCATGGACAGAAAAGAGATCACAGATACGCAGTATTTT.

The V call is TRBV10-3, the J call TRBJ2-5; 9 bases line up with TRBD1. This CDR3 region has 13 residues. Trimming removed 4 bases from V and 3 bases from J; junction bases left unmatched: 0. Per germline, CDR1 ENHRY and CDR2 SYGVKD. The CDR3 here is CAISGTGEETQYF. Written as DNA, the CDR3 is TGTGCCATCAGTGGGACAGGGGAAGAGACCCAGTACTTC.

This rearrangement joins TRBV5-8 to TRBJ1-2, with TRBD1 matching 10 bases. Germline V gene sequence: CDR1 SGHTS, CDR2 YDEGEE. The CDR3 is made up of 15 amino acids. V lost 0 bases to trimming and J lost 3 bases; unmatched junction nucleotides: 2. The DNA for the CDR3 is TGTGCCAGCAGCTTGGCCGGGACAGGGGACTATGGCTACACCTTC. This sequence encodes CASSLAGTGDYGYTF.

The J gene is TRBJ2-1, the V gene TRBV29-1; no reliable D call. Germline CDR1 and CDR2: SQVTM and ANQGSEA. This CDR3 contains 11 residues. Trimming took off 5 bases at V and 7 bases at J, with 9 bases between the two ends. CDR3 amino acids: CSVRFFNEQFF. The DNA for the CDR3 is TGCAGCGTTCGGTTTTTTAATGAGCAGTTCTTC.

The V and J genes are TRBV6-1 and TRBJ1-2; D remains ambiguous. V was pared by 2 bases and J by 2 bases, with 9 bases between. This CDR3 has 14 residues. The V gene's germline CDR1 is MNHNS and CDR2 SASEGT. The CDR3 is CASSEPRSNYGYTF. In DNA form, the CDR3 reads TGTGCCAGCAGTGAACCGAGATCGAACTATGGCTACACCTTC.

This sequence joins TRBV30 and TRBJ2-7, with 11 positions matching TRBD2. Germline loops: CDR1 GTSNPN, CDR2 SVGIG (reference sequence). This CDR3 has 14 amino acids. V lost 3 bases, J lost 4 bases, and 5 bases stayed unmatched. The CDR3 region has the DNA TGTGCCTGGAGCTTACTAGCGGGAGCTTACGAGCAGTACTTC. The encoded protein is CAWSLLAGAYEQYF.

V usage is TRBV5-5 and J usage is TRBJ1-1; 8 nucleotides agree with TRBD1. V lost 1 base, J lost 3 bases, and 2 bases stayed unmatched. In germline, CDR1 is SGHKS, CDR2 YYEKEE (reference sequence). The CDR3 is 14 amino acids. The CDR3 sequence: CASSLYRGDTEAFF. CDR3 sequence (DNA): TGTGCCAGCAGCTTGTACAGGGGGGACACTGAAGCTTTCTTT.

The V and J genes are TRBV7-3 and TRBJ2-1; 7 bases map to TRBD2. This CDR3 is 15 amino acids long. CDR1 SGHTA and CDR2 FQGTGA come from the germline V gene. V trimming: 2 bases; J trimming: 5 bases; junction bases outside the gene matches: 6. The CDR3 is CASSLWGLRDNEQFF. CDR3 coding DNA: TGTGCCAGCAGCTTATGGGGACTACGAGACAATGAGCAGTTCTTC.

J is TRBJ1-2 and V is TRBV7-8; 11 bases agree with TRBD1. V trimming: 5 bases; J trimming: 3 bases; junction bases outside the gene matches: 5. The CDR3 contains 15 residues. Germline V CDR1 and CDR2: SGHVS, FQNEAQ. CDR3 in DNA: TGTGCCAGCAGCGACCCGGGACAGGGGGACTATGGCTACACCTTC. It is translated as CASSDPGQGDYGYTF.

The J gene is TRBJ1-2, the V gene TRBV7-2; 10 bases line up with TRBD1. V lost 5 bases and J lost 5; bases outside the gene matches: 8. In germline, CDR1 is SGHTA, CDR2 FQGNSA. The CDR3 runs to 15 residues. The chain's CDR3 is CASSPAWDRGYGYTF. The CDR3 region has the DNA TGTGCCAGCAGCCCAGCATGGGACAGGGGTTATGGCTACACCTTC.

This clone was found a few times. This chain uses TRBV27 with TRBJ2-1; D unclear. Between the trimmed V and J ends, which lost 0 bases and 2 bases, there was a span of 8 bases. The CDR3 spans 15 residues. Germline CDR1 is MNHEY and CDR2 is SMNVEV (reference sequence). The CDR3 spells CASSLSALPYNEQFF. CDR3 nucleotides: TGTGCCAGCAGTTTATCGGCCTTACCCTACAATGAGCAGTTCTTC.

CDR3 region: CASSLRASNEKLFF. In DNA, the CDR3 is TGTGCCAGCAGTCTCAGGGCATCTAATGAAAAACTGTTTTTT. The V gene is TRBV27, the J gene TRBJ1-4; maybe TRBD1 (5 bases). Looked up from germline, CDR1 is MNHEY and CDR2 is SMNVEV (reference sequence). Between the trimmed V and J ends, which lost 5 bases and 3 bases, there was a span of 10 bases. The CDR3 totals 14 residues.

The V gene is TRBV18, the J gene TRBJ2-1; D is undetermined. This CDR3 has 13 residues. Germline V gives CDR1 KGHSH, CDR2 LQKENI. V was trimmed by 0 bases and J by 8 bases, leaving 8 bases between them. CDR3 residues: CASSPPALDEQFF. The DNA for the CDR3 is TGTGCCAGCTCACCACCAGCCCTGGATGAGCAGTTCTTC.

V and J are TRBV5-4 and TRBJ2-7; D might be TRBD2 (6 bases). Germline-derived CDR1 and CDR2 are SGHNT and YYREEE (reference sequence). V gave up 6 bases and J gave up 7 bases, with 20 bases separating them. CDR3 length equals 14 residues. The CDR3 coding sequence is TGTGCCAGCATGCTCAGGCGGGATGGAGTGGAGCAGTACTTC. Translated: CASMLRRDGVEQYF.

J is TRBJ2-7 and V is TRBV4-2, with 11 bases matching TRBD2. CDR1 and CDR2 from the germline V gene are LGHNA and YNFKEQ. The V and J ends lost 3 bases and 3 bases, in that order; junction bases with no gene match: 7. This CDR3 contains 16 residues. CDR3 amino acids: CASSQSLAGGDYEQYF. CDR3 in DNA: TGTGCCAGCAGCCAGTCTCTAGCGGGGGGAGACTACGAGCAGTACTTC.

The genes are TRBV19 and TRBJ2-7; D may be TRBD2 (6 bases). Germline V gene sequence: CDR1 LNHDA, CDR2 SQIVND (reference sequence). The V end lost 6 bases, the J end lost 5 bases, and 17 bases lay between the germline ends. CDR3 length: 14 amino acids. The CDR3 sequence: CASRKGLAFHEQYF. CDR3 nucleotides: TGTGCCAGTAGAAAGGGCCTAGCGTTCCACGAGCAGTACTTC.

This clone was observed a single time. CDR3 in amino acids: CASSAPRVDEQYF. The CDR3 bases are TGTGCCAGCAGCGCCCCCCGAGTGGACGAGCAGTACTTC. V gene TRBV7-2 combines with J gene TRBJ2-7; D gene ambiguous. The length of the CDR3 is 13 residues. Germline CDR1 SGHTA, CDR2 FQGNSA. The ends were cut back, 5 bases at V and 5 bases at J, with 13 bases in the middle.

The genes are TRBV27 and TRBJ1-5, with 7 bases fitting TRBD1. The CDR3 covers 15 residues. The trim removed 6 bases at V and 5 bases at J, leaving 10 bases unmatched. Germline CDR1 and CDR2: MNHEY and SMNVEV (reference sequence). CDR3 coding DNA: TGTGCCAGCAGACCCCGGGACAGAGTTTATCAGCCCCAGCATTTT. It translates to CASRPRDRVYQPQHF.

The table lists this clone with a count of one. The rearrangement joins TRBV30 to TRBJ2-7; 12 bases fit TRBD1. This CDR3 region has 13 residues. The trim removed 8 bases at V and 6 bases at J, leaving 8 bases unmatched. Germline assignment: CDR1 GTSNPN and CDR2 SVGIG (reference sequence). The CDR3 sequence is CALTGQGAIEQYF. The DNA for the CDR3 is TGTGCCCTGACGGGACAGGGGGCAATCGAGCAGTACTTC.

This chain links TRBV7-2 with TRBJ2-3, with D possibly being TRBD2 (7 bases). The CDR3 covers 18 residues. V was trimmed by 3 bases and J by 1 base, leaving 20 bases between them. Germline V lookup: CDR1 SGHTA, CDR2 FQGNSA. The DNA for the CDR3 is TGTGCCAGCAGCTTTAGTGTTGGAGTAGGGGGGGGCACAGATACGCAGTATTTT. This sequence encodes CASSFSVGVGGGTDTQYF.